What follows are 23 T cell receptor beta chains derived from one specimen sequenced in a study of cytomegalovirus exposure and HLA in healthy donors. 13 Jbeta primers and 60 Vbeta primers were used for the PCR. Assay used: immunoSEQ multiplex PCR; TCRdb lists only in-frame clones, some missing. This sample carries roughly 150,000 clones, about 75% of them seen once, and the ten largest clones take 11%. Input material: PBMCs. The receptors originated from a man younger than 30 in good health and CMV-seropositive.

The chain carries TRBV19 and TRBJ1-1; 8 bases line up with TRBD1. CDR1 is LNHDA, CDR2 SQIVND, per germline (reference sequence). This CDR3 comprises 14 residues. V lost 6 bases and J lost 4; bases outside the gene matches: 7. CDR3 amino acids: CASRATGGGTEAFF. CDR3 coding DNA: TGTGCCAGTAGGGCAACAGGGGGAGGCACTGAAGCTTTCTTT.

The chain recombines TRBV5-1 with TRBJ2-1; 10 bases are a match to TRBD2. The junction had 7 bases not matched to a gene; V was cut back by 3 bases and J by 1 base. This CDR3 is 17 amino acids long. Germline lookup yields CDR1 SGHRS and CDR2 YFSETQ. The CDR3 region has the DNA TGCGCCAGCAGCTCAACGCTGGGACTAGCGTCCTACAATGAGCAGTTCTTC. Translating gives CASSSTLGLASYNEQFF.

This clone came up a few times. The chain links TRBV5-6 to TRBJ1-1; 8 bases agree with TRBD1. Trimming took 1 base from V and 0 from J; bases not matched to a gene: 5. CDR1 SGHDT and CDR2 YYEEEE come from the germline V gene. This CDR3 is 16 amino acids long. The CDR3 spells CASSLWAGGLNTEAFF. The CDR3 coding sequence is TGTGCCAGCAGCTTGTGGGCAGGGGGCTTGAACACTGAAGCTTTCTTT.

The V call is TRBV12-5, the J call TRBJ2-1, with 10 bases fitting TRBD1. Trimming took 1 base from V and 6 from J; bases not matched to a gene: 9. The CDR3 covers 17 residues. CDR1 and CDR2 from the germline V gene are LGHNT and FRNRAP. CDR3 amino acids: CASGLGVRTGGVNEQFF. CDR3 bases: TGTGCTAGTGGTTTGGGAGTTCGGACAGGGGGAGTCAATGAGCAGTTCTTC.

This clone was detected only a few times. This chain connects TRBV7-9 to TRBJ2-1; TRBD2 is a possible D gene (5 bases). Trimming stripped 4 bases from V and 7 bases from J, with 20 bases between. The germline V gene has CDR1 SEHNR and CDR2 FQNEAQ (reference sequence). The length of the CDR3 is 16 residues. CDR3 in amino acids: CASSSYGRAAENEQFF. DNA for the CDR3: TGTGCCAGCAGCTCTTACGGTCGAGCGGCAGAAAATGAGCAGTTCTTC.

The V gene is TRBV28, the J gene TRBJ1-1, with D possibly TRBD1 on 5 matching bases. V was cut by 4 bases and J by 8 bases, with 8 bases left in between. CDR1 and CDR2 from the germline V gene are MDHEN and SYDVKM. The CDR3 totals 11 residues. CDR3 coding DNA: TGTGCCAGCAGTTCAGGGAAGGAAGCTTTCTTT. As protein: CASSSGKEAFF.

This clone was observed a few times. The chain links TRBV29-1 to TRBJ2-7; 10 bases match TRBD2. The J segment lost 3 bases and the V segment lost 2 bases, leaving 7 bases of the junction unmatched. Germline V lookup: CDR1 SQVTM, CDR2 ANQGSEA. The CDR3 sequence is 15 residues long. The CDR3 DNA follows: TGCAGCGTTGAAAGGCGTCTAGCGGGAGACTACGAGCAGTACTTC. This sequence encodes CSVERRLAGDYEQYF.

The V gene is TRBV28, the J gene TRBJ2-7, with TRBD2 matching 7 bases. CDR1 is MDHEN, CDR2 SYDVKM, per germline. V dropped 2 bases and J dropped 5; count of bases not matched to a gene: 15. The CDR3 is 17 residues long. As DNA, the CDR3 is TGTGCCAGCAGTTTACCCAAGGGATGGAGGGAGGGTAACGAGCAGTACTTC. Protein product: CASSLPKGWREGNEQYF.

Concerning this clone itself: Germline is not matched at one junction end, which may reflect a read error. The V call is TRBV5-8, the J call TRBJ2-7, with 7 bases identical to TRBD1. Per germline, CDR1 SGHTS and CDR2 YDEGEE. The CDR3 spans 13 residues. The CDR3 protein is CASSLGQIYEQYF. The CDR3, as DNA: TGTGCCAGCAGTTTGGGACAGATCTACGAGCAGTACTTC.

The chain joins TRBV5-4 to TRBJ2-5, with 15 bases identical to TRBD2. Trimming removed 0 bases from V and 4 bases from J; junction bases left unmatched: 7. This CDR3 spans 18 amino acids. Germline CDR1 SGHNT, CDR2 YYREEE (reference sequence). The CDR3 DNA reads TGTGCCAGCAGCTTGGGGACTAGCGGGAGGGCGAGGGGAGAGACCCAGTACTTC. Residues: CASSLGTSGRARGETQYF.

V usage is TRBV28 and J usage is TRBJ2-7, with 9 bases aligning to TRBD1. Trimming removed 6 bases from V and 3 bases from J; junction bases left unmatched: 9. Germline V gene lookup returns CDR1 MDHEN and CDR2 SYDVKM. This CDR3 comprises 15 residues. The CDR3 reads CASRALGQGGYEQYF. Here the CDR3 DNA reads TGTGCCAGCAGGGCTCTGGGACAGGGAGGCTACGAGCAGTACTTC.

The chain employs TRBV7-9 and TRBJ1-2; D not resolved. The V and J ends lost 2 bases and 2 bases respectively, with 9 bases between them. This CDR3 contains 14 residues. Per the germline V gene, CDR1 is SEHNR and CDR2 is FQNEAQ (reference sequence). CDR3 loop: CASSLYSPNYGYTF. Here the CDR3 DNA reads TGTGCCAGCAGCTTATACAGTCCAAACTATGGCTACACCTTC.

There are a few counts of this clone. J is TRBJ2-1 and V is TRBV4-1; 13 nucleotides match TRBD2. Germline V gene data show CDR1 as MGHRA and CDR2 as YSYEKL. The CDR3 is made up of 16 amino acids. V lost 3 bases and J lost 5; bases outside the gene matches: 4. CDR3 coding DNA: TGCGCCAGCAGCCACCCCGGGACTAGCGGGGACAATGAGCAGTTCTTC. Protein sequence: CASSHPGTSGDNEQFF.

The chain is built from TRBV7-9 and TRBJ2-7; maybe TRBD2 (6 bases). There are 14 residues in the CDR3. CDR1 and CDR2 (germline): SEHNR, FQNEAQ (reference sequence). The germline V and J ends were trimmed by 3 bases and 1 base, with 10 bases remaining between them. CDR3 sequence reads: CASSLGLGSYEQYF. The CDR3 nucleotides are TGTGCCAGCAGCTTGGGACTGGGATCCTACGAGCAGTACTTC. Full variable domain (remainder filled in from reference TRBV7-9 and TRBJ2-7): DTGVSQNPRHKITKRGQNVTFRCDPISEHNRLYWYRQTLGQGPEFLTYFQNEAQLEKSRLLSDRFSAERPKGSFSTLEIQRTEQGDSAMYLCASSLGLGSYEQYFGPGTRLTVT.

The chain combines TRBV30 with TRBJ1-2; 8 nucleotides line up with TRBD1. Trimming took 2 bases from V and 4 from J; bases not matched to a gene: 15. The CDR3 loop spans 17 amino acids. Germline V gene data show CDR1 as GTSNPN and CDR2 as SVGIG (reference sequence). The CDR3 bases are TGTGCCTGGAGTTCTTGGGACAGGACCCCGTGGGGCTATGGCTACACCTTC. It encodes CAWSSWDRTPWGYGYTF. Drawing the rest from reference TRBV30 and TRBJ1-2, the complete variable domain is SQTIHQWPATLVQPVGSPLSLECTVEGTSNPNLYWYRQAAGRGLQLLFYSVGIGQISSEVPQNLSASRPQDRQFILSSKKLLLSDSGFYLCAWSSWDRTPWGYGYTFGSGTRLTVV.

The chain combines TRBV5-4 with TRBJ1-3, with D unresolved. Germline V gene sequence: CDR1 SGHNT, CDR2 YYREEE (reference sequence). The V and J ends lost 4 bases and 1 base respectively, with 9 bases between them. The CDR3 is 14 amino acids. CDR3 coding DNA: TGTGCCAGCAGCACCCGGGGTTCTGGAAACACCATATATTTT. It encodes CASSTRGSGNTIYF.

The rearrangement uses TRBV7-6 and TRBJ1-5; TRBD1 might be the D (6 bases). From germline, CDR1 is SGHVS and CDR2 FNYEAQ. The V gene lost 1 base and the J gene lost 2 bases, with 15 bases spanning the gap. This CDR3 spans 17 amino acids. The CDR3 is CASSLGSGVMGNQPQHF. CDR3 DNA sequence: TGTGCCAGCAGCTTAGGATCAGGGGTGATGGGCAATCAGCCCCAGCATTTT.

This chain links TRBV4-2 with TRBJ2-7, with TRBD2 identical over 8 bases. This CDR3 region has 16 residues. With V trimmed by 3 bases and J by 3 bases, 10 bases remained unmatched. Germline V CDR1 and CDR2: LGHNA, YNFKEQ. The CDR3 nucleotides read TGTGCCAGCAGCCAGATGCTAGCGGGTGGGTTCTACGAGCAGTACTTC. This gives the protein CASSQMLAGGFYEQYF.

CDR3 sequence: CASSSLLQATEAFF. Here the CDR3 DNA reads TGTGCCAGCAGCTCGCTTTTACAGGCAACTGAAGCTTTCTTT. This rearrangement joins TRBV11-1 to TRBJ1-1, with D tentatively TRBD1 (5 bases). CDR3 length: 14 amino acids. Trimming took 4 bases from V and 5 from J, leaving 14 bases between them. CDR1 and CDR2 (germline): SGHAT, FQDESV (reference sequence).

The chain couples TRBV2 to TRBJ2-2; 10 nucleotides agree with TRBD1. This CDR3 contains 15 residues. V shed 6 bases, J shed 4 bases, and the junction held 5 bases outside the gene matches. Germline loops: CDR1 SNHLY, CDR2 FYNNEI. This CDR3 reads CASRGQGLSTGELFF. CDR3 DNA: TGTGCCAGCAGGGGACAGGGGCTTTCCACCGGGGAGCTGTTTTTT.

V gene TRBV7-7 combines with J gene TRBJ2-1; 11 bases fit TRBD1. The CDR3 totals 15 residues. Looked up from germline, CDR1 is SSHAT and CDR2 is FNYEAQ (reference sequence). The ends lost 1 base at V and 10 bases at J; junction bases unmatched: 6. This chain's CDR3 is CASSLGRTGGDEQFF. In DNA form, the CDR3 reads TGTGCCAGCAGCTTAGGAAGGACAGGGGGCGACGAGCAGTTCTTC.

This clone was found a few times. The chain carries TRBV15 and TRBJ2-3; 10 positions agree with TRBD2. The ends lost 1 base at V and 8 bases at J; junction bases unmatched: 18. The length of the CDR3 is 19 residues. CDR1 is LNHNV, CDR2 YYDKDF, per germline (reference sequence). CDR3 region: CATSRARVGLAGAQGTQYF. CDR3 in DNA: TGTGCCACCAGCAGAGCCCGCGTAGGGCTAGCGGGAGCACAAGGTACGCAGTATTTT.

Notes on this clone: Mismatch with germline at one junction end may stem from a read error. The genes are TRBV6-5 and TRBJ2-2, with 7 positions matching TRBD2. The CDR3 runs to 15 residues. Germline V gives CDR1 MNHEY, CDR2 SVGAGI. CDR3 protein: CASSYSGGRTGELLF. In nucleotides, the CDR3 is TGTGCCAGCAGTTATTCGGGCGGGAGAACCGGGGAGCTGCTTTTT.